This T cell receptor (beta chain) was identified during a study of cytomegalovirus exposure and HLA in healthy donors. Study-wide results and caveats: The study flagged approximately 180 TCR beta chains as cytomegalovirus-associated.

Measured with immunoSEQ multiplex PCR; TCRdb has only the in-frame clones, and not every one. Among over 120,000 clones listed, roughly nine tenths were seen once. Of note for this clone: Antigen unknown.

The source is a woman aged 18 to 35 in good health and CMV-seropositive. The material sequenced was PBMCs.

The CDR3 DNA is TGTGCCAGTAGTCGGACAGGTACAATCGGCTACACCTTC. It encodes CASSRTGTIGYTF. This rearrangement joins TRBV19 to TRBJ1-2, with TRBD1 matching 7 bases. The CDR3 covers 13 residues. J gave up 8 bases and V 5 bases, and 8 bases lay outside the gene matches. Germline-derived CDR1 and CDR2 are LNHDA and SQIVND (reference sequence).